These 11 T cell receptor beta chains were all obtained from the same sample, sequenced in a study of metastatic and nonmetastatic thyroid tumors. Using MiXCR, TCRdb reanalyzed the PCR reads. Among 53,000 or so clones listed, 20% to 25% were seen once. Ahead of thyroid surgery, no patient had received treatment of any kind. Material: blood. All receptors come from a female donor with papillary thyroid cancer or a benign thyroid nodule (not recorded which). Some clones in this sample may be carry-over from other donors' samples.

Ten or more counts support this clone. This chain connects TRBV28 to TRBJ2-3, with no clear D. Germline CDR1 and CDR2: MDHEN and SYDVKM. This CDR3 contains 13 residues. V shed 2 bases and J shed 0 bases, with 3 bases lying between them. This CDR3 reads CASSLGSTDTQYF. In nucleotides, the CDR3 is TGTGCCAGCAGTTTAGGCAGCACAGATACGCAGTATTTT.

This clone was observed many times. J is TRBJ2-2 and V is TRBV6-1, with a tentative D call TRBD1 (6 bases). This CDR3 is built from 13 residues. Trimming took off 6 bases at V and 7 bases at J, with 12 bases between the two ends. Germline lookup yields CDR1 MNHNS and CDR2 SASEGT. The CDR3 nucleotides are TGTGCCAGCAGACAGGGTCTCGGCGGGGAGCTGTTTTTT. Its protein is CASRQGLGGELFF.

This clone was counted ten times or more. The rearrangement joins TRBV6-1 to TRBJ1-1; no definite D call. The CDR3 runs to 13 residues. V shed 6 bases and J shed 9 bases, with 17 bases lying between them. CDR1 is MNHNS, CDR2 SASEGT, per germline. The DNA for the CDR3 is TGTGCCAGCAGCCCCCGGGCAGAGGCGAAAGCTTTCTTT. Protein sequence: CASSPRAEAKAFF.

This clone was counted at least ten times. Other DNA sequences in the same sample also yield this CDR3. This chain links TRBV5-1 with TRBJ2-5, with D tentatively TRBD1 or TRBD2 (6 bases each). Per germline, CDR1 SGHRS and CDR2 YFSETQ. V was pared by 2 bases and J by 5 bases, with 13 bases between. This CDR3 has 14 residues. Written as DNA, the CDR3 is TGCGCCAGCAGCTTAGGGGGGCAAGGTGAGACCCAGTACTTC. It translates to CASSLGGQGETQYF.

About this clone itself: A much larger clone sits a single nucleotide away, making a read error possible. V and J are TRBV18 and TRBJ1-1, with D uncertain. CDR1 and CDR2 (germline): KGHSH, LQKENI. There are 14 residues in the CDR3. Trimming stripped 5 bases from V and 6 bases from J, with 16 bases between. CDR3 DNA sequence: TGTGCCAGCTCAGCGGTAAAGGGCAAGGCTGAAGCTTTCTTT. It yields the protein CASSAVKGKAEAFF.

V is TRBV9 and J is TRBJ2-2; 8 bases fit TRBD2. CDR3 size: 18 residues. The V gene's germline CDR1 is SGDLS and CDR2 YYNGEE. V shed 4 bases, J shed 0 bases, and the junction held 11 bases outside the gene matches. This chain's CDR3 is CASSWRLAGVTNTGELFF. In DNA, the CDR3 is TGTGCCAGCAGCTGGAGGCTAGCGGGCGTAACGAACACCGGGGAGCTGTTTTTT.

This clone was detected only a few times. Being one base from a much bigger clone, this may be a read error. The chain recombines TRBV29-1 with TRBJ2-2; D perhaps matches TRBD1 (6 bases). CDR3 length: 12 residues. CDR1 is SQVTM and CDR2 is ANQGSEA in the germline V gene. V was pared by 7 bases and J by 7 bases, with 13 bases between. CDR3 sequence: CSAQGPSGELFF. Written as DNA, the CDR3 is TGCAGCGCCCAGGGGCCGAGCGGGGAGCTGTTTTTT.

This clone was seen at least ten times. The CDR3, as DNA: TGTGCCAGCAGCGTAGGGGCAGCGGGCTTCGCGGCCACTGAAGCTTTCTTT. Translated, it gives CASSVGAAGFAATEAFF. V usage is TRBV9 and J usage is TRBJ1-1; D remains ambiguous. CDR1 is SGDLS, CDR2 YYNGEE, per germline. Trimming removed 0 bases at V and 4 bases at J, with 19 bases between. This CDR3 contains 17 residues.

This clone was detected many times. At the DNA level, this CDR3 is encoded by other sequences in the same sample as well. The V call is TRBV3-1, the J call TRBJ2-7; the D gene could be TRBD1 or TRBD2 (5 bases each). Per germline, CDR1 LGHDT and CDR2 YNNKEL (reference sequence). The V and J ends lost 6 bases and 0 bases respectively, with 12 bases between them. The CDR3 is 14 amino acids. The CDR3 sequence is CASSSGTDSYEQYF. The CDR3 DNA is TGTGCCAGCAGTTCCGGGACCGACTCCTACGAGCAGTACTTC.

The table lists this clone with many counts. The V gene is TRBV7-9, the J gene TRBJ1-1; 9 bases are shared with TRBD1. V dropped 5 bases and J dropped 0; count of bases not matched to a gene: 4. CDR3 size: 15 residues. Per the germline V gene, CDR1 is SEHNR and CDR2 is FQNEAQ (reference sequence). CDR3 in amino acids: CASSPTGGLNTEAFF. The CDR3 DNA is TGTGCCAGCAGCCCCACAGGGGGCCTGAACACTGAAGCTTTCTTT.

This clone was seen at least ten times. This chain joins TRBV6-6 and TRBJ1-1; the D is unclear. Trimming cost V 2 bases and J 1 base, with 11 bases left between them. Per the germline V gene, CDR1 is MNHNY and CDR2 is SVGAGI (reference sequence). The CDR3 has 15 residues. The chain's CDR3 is CASSYGWSSNTEAFF. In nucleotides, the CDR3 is TGTGCCAGCAGTTACGGGTGGTCTTCGAACACTGAAGCTTTCTTT.